This TCR beta chain was documented in a study of blood T cell repertoires in COVID-19. At the level of the study: Samples taken during acute and convalescent COVID-19 were collected in the United States, Italy and Spain. PBMCs, B-cell-depleted T cells, or T cells were the source of the cDNA or gDNA that made up the material.

V trimming: 6 bases; J trimming: 2 bases; junction bases outside the gene matches: 3. This CDR3 has 14 residues. CDR1 is SGHAT, CDR2 FQNNGV, per germline. How the authors handled the data: Researchers report that nucleated cell counts were estimated from reference gene primer amplification. Sequencing was performed with immunoSEQ multiplex PCR; in TCRdb, only in-frame clones are kept and a portion is missing. V, J and clone size are those of that table, while D and trimming were read from the DNA. This sample has fewer than 350,000 clones; around 85% occur once, and the top ten carry approximately 2%.

This clonotype was obtained from a woman in her 30s who had recovered from COVID-19. The rearrangement joins TRBV11-2 to TRBJ2-7; the match to TRBD2 covers 11 bases. The sample was peripheral blood. The CDR3 is CASRTTSGAYEQYF. In DNA, the CDR3 is TGTGCCAGCAGGACGACTAGCGGGGCCTACGAGCAGTACTTC.